A single sample gave rise to the 23 T cell receptor beta chains below, sequenced in a study of blood T cell repertoires in COVID-19. Libraries were prepared by immunoSEQ multiplex PCR; TCRdb keeps only in-frame clonotypes and omits some of them. The sample has roughly 300,000 clones; 75% to 95% are singletons. The sample consisted of PBMCs or T cells enriched from blood (not recorded which). The origin of the receptors is a woman aged 25 to 39 who had recovered from COVID-19.

The chain joins TRBV30 to TRBJ2-2; 8 bases agree with TRBD2. Germline V gene data show CDR1 as GTSNPN and CDR2 as SVGIG (reference sequence). The CDR3 spans 15 residues. Here the CDR3 DNA reads TGTGCGCTTGGGGCGGGTCCGCTAGCGGGCGGGGAGCTGTTTTTT. Translated, it gives CALGAGPLAGGELFF. Together with reference TRBV30 and TRBJ2-2, the CDR3 gives the full variable domain: SQTIHQWPATLVQPVGSPLSLECTVEGTSNPNLYWYRQAAGRGLQLLFYSVGIGQISSEVPQNLSASRPQDRQFILSSKKLLLSDSGFYLCALGAGPLAGGELFFGEGSRLTVL.

The chain uses TRBV4-2 and TRBJ2-5; D is possibly TRBD2 (6 bases). V dropped 0 bases and J dropped 5 bases, with 13 bases sitting between them. Germline CDR1 reads LGHNA; CDR2 reads YNFKEQ. This CDR3 region has 15 residues. In DNA form, the CDR3 reads TGTGCCAGCAGCCAAGAGGCGGGAAAAGGGGAGACCCAGTACTTC. Its translation is CASSQEAGKGETQYF.

DNA for the CDR3: TGTGCCAGCAGCGTAGGCGTGATAGGCGGGACCTACGAGCAGTACTTC. Protein: CASSVGVIGGTYEQYF. The chain joins TRBV9 to TRBJ2-7, with D perhaps matching TRBD2 (6 bases). Per germline, CDR1 SGDLS and CDR2 YYNGEE. The CDR3 loop spans 16 amino acids. V lost 0 bases and J 2 bases, leaving 15 bases between the germline ends. Filled out from reference TRBV9 and TRBJ2-7, the complete variable domain reads DSGVTQTPKHLITATGQRVTLRCSPRSGDLSVYWYQQSLDQGLQFLIQYYNGEERAKGNILERFSAQQFPDLHSELNLSSLELGDSALYFCASSVGVIGGTYEQYFGPGTRLTVT.

The chain joins TRBV10-3 to TRBJ2-6; TRBD1 aligns across 9 bases. CDR1 ENHRY and CDR2 SYGVKD come from the germline V gene. The ends lost 6 bases at V and 1 base at J; junction bases unmatched: 10. The CDR3 covers 18 residues. The CDR3 region is CAISEGTGSGSGANVLTF. For the CDR3, the DNA is TGTGCCATCAGCGAAGGGACAGGGTCGGGTTCTGGGGCCAACGTCCTGACTTTC.

The J gene is TRBJ1-2, the V gene TRBV13, with unresolved D. V gave up 1 base and J gave up 6 bases, with 12 bases separating them. The CDR3 is made up of 14 amino acids. Germline-derived CDR1 and CDR2 are PRHDT and FYEKMQ (reference sequence). CDR3 sequence: CASSLVGSSHGYTF. The DNA for the CDR3 is TGTGCCAGCAGCTTAGTGGGCAGTTCCCATGGCTACACCTTC.

Comments on this clone: Its ends do not fully match the called genes, so a read error is possible. This chain connects TRBV7-7 to TRBJ2-1; 7 bases line up with TRBD2. The CDR3 is 15 residues long. Germline CDR1 reads SSHAT; CDR2 reads FNYEAQ (reference sequence). CDR3 DNA sequence: TGTGCTAGCAGCTTAAGACTAGCAGGTAACAATGAGCAGTTCTTC. Amino acid sequence: CASSLRLAGNNEQFF.

The chain uses TRBV5-1 and TRBJ2-1; 14 bases agree with TRBD2. This CDR3 is built from 20 residues. Germline CDR1 SGHRS, CDR2 YFSETQ. Trimming took 0 bases from V and 7 from J; bases not matched to a gene: 15. The CDR3 sequence is CASSLAGTSGSLGYGNEQFF. For the CDR3, the DNA is TGCGCCAGCAGCTTGGCCGGGACTAGCGGGAGTTTAGGGTATGGGAATGAGCAGTTCTTC.

CDR3 sequence reads: CASSHRDRGLGEQFF. CDR3 DNA sequence: TGTGCCAGCAGCCACCGGGACAGGGGGCTAGGAGAGCAGTTCTTC. The V gene is TRBV7-9, the J gene TRBJ2-1, with 12 bases fitting TRBD1. The V and J ends lost 5 bases and 10 bases, in that order; junction bases with no gene match: 9. This CDR3 has 15 amino acids. Germline values: CDR1 SEHNR, CDR2 FQNEAQ (reference sequence).

The J gene is TRBJ2-1, the V gene TRBV5-1, with 7 positions matching TRBD2. This CDR3 region has 15 residues. V was clipped by 4 bases and J by 5 bases; unmatched bases: 9. Per the germline V gene, CDR1 is SGHRS and CDR2 is YFSETQ. The CDR3 spells CASSLLGLADNEQFF. The CDR3 DNA sequence: TGCGCCAGCAGCCTGCTAGGGCTAGCGGACAATGAGCAGTTCTTC.

The chain employs TRBV4-2 and TRBJ1-3; 7 bases fit TRBD1. The germline V gene encodes CDR1 LGHNA and CDR2 YNFKEQ. The CDR3 length is 16 residues. Germline trimming cut 4 bases from V and 4 bases from J; bases unmatched to any gene: 10. CDR3: CASSLGSTGSGNTIYF. CDR3 coding DNA: TGTGCCAGCAGCCTCGGATCGACAGGGTCCGGAAACACCATATATTTT.

The chain combines TRBV28 with TRBJ2-7, with 11 bases identical to TRBD1. The germline V gene has CDR1 MDHEN and CDR2 SYDVKM. This CDR3 has 15 residues. J gave up 2 bases and V 5 bases, and 5 bases lay outside the gene matches. The CDR3 nucleotides are TGTGCCAGCAGTCAAGGGACAGGGGGAACCTACGAGCAGTACTTC. Its protein is CASSQGTGGTYEQYF.

This chain connects TRBV7-9 to TRBJ1-3; 10 bases agree with TRBD1. With V trimmed by 6 bases and J by 1 base, 12 bases remained unmatched. The CDR3 contains 18 residues. Per germline, CDR1 SEHNR and CDR2 FQNEAQ (reference sequence). The CDR3 sequence: CASRQTGGGLSSGNTIYF. CDR3 DNA sequence: TGTGCCAGCAGGCAGACAGGGGGCGGATTATCATCTGGAAACACCATATATTTT.

In its sample, this clone was seen once. The CDR3 DNA is TGTGCCAGCAGCTTAGGTGCGGGCTGGGAGACCCAGTACTTC. Translation gives CASSLGAGWETQYF. The chain links TRBV7-9 to TRBJ2-5, with D possibly matching TRBD2 (5 bases). CDR3 length: 14 amino acids. V shed 1 base and J shed 5 bases, with 11 bases lying between them. The germline V gene has CDR1 SEHNR and CDR2 FQNEAQ (reference sequence).

The rearrangement links TRBV29-1 to TRBJ2-1, with D maybe TRBD2 (6 bases). The CDR3 runs to 13 residues. Between the trimmed V and J ends, which lost 8 bases and 3 bases, there was a span of 14 bases. In germline, CDR1 is SQVTM, CDR2 ANQGSEA. The CDR3 region has the DNA TGCAGCCTGAACCTAGCGAACTACAATGAGCAGTTCTTC. Translation gives CSLNLANYNEQFF.

The rearrangement links TRBV4-3 to TRBJ1-4; D is uncertain. The CDR3 loop spans 15 amino acids. The V end lost 4 bases, the J end lost 2 bases, and 11 bases lay between the germline ends. Germline CDR1 LGHNA, CDR2 YSLEER. As DNA, the CDR3 is TGCGCCAGCAGCCGCGTCACCGGGACTAATGAAAAACTGTTTTTT. Translation: CASSRVTGTNEKLFF.

This sequence joins TRBV5-4 and TRBJ2-3; perhaps TRBD1 as D (6 bases). The V gene lost 9 bases and the J gene lost 3 bases, with 14 bases spanning the gap. The CDR3 has 13 amino acids. CDR1 is SGHNT and CDR2 is YYREEE in the germline V gene (reference sequence). In DNA form, the CDR3 reads TGTGCCATCCGTCCAGGGGCGACAGATACGCAGTATTTT. Its translation: CAIRPGATDTQYF.

Written as DNA, the CDR3 is TGTGCCAGTAGGAAGCCAGGGCAGACCGTGGACGAGCAGTACTTC. Translation: CASRKPGQTVDEQYF. This rearrangement joins TRBV19 to TRBJ2-7, with D tentatively TRBD1 (5 bases). V was trimmed by 6 bases and J by 5 bases, leaving 20 bases between them. The CDR3 is made up of 15 amino acids. Germline values: CDR1 LNHDA, CDR2 SQIVND (reference sequence).

This sequence joins TRBV28 and TRBJ2-7, with TRBD1 matching over 9 bases. Germline-derived CDR1 and CDR2 are MDHEN and SYDVKM. The V segment lost 1 base and the J segment 2 bases; nucleotides outside the gene matches: 6. This CDR3 has 16 amino acids. The CDR3 loop reads CASSLFGQGPTYEQYF. DNA for the CDR3: TGTGCCAGCAGTTTATTTGGACAGGGGCCAACCTACGAGCAGTACTTC. The whole variable domain, remainder taken from reference TRBV28 and TRBJ2-7, is DVKVTQSSRYLVKRTGEKVFLECVQDMDHENMFWYRQDPGLGLRLIYFSYDVKMKEKGDIPEGYSVSREKKERFSLILESASTNQTSMYLCASSLFGQGPTYEQYFGPGTRLTVT.

The genes are TRBV7-2 and TRBJ2-7; D is uncertain. From germline, CDR1 is SGHTA and CDR2 FQGNSA. This CDR3 has 17 amino acids. Trimming took off 1 base at V and 2 bases at J, with 18 bases between the two ends. The CDR3 loop reads CASSLVVPVAGPYEQYF. CDR3 coding DNA: TGTGCCAGCAGCTTAGTGGTACCTGTGGCTGGCCCCTACGAGCAGTACTTC.

J is TRBJ2-3 and V is TRBV19; D is perhaps TRBD2 (5 bases). Per germline, CDR1 LNHDA and CDR2 SQIVND (reference sequence). Trimming left V 3 bases short and J 6 bases short, with 7 bases between. The length of the CDR3 is 12 residues. The DNA for the CDR3 is TGTGCCAGTAGTATTGGCGGGGATACGCAGTATTTT. This codes for CASSIGGDTQYF.

The V gene is TRBV20-1, the J gene TRBJ1-5; D remains ambiguous. V dropped 3 bases and J dropped 6 bases, with 15 bases sitting between them. The CDR3 is 14 amino acids. Germline CDR1 reads DFQATT; CDR2 reads SNEGSKA (reference sequence). CDR3 nucleotides: TGCAGTGCTAGTCAGCAAGGAGTGGGTCAGCCCCAGCATTTT. Encoded protein: CSASQQGVGQPQHF.

This rearrangement joins TRBV4-3 to TRBJ2-4; D is uncertain. Trimming left V 1 base short and J 4 bases short, with 8 bases between. Per germline, CDR1 LGHNA and CDR2 YSLEER. This CDR3 has 14 amino acids. The CDR3 loop reads CASSQVAAKNIQYF. CDR3 nucleotides: TGCGCCAGCAGCCAAGTGGCTGCAAAAAACATTCAGTACTTC.

The chain couples TRBV29-1 to TRBJ2-7, with TRBD1 identical over 8 bases. The germline V gene has CDR1 SQVTM and CDR2 ANQGSEA. The ends lost 7 bases at V and 5 bases at J; junction bases unmatched: 13. The CDR3 sequence is 14 residues long. CDR3 protein: CSAARSGGWNEQYF. CDR3 sequence (DNA): TGCAGCGCCGCAAGATCAGGGGGCTGGAACGAGCAGTACTTC.